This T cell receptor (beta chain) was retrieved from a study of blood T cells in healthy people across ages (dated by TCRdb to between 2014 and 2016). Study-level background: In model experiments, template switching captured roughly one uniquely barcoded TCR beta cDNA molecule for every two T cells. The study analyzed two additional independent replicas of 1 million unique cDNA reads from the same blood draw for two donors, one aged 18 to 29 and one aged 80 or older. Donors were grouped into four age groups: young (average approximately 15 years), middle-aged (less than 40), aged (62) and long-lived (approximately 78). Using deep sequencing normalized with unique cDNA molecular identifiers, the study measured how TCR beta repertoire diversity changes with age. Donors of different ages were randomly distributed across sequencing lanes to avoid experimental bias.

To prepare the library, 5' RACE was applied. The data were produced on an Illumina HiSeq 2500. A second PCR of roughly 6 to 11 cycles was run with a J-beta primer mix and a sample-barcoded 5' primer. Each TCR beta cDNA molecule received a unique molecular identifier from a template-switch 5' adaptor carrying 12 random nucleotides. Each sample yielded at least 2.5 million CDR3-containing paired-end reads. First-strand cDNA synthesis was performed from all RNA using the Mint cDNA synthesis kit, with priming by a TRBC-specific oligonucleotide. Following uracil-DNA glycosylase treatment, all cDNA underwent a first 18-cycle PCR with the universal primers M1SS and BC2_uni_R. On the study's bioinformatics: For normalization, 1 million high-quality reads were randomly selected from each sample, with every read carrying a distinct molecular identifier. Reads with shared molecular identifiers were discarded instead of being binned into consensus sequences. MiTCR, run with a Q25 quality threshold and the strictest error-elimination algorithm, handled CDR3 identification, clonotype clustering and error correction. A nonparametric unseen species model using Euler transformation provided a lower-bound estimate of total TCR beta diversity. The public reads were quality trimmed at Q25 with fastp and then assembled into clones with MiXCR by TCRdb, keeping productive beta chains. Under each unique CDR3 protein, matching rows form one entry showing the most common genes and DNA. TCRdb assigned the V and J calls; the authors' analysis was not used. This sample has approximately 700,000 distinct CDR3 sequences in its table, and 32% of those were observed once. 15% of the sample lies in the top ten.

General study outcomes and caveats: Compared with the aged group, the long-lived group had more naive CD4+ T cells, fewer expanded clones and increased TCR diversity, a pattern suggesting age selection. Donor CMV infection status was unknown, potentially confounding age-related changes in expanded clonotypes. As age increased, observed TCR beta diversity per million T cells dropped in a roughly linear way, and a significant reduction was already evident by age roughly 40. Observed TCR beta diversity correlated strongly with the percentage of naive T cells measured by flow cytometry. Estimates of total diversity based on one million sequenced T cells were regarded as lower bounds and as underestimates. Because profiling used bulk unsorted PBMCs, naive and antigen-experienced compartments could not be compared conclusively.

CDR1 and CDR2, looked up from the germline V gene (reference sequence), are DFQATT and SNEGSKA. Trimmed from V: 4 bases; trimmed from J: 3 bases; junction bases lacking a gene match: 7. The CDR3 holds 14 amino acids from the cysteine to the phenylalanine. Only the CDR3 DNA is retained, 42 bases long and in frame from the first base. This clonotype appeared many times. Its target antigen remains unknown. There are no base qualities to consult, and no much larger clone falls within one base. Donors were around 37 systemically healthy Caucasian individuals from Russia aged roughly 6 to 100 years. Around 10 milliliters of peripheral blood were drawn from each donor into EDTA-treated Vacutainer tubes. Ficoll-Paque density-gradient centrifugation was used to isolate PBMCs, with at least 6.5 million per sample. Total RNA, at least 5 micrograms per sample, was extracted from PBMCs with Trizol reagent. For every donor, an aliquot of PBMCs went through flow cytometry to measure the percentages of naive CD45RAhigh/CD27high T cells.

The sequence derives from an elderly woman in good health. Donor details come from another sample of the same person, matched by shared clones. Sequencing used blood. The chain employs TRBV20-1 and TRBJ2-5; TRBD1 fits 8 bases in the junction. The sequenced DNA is TGCAGTGCTACCCTGGGGACAGGAAAAGAGACCCAGTACTTC. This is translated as CSATLGTGKETQYF.